This TCR beta chain was sequenced for a study of blood T cell repertoires in COVID-19. Study overall: Collection of acute and convalescent COVID-19 samples took place in the United States, Italy and Spain. PBMCs, B-cell-depleted T cells, or T cells provided the cDNA or gDNA that made up the material.

Authors' analysis steps: Amplification with reference gene primers provided the estimates of nucleated cell counts. Sequencing used immunoSEQ multiplex PCR; TCRdb keeps in-frame clones, though not all of them. That table is the source of V, J and clone size, and D and trimming were worked out from the DNA. Of a few hundred thousand clones in the sample, approximately 86% are singletons; the top ten hold roughly 9.8%. The sequenced sample consisted of peripheral blood. The TCR was taken from a man aged 40-55 years who had recovered from COVID-19.

CDR3 residues: CASSMGGNQPQHF. CDR3 nucleotides: TGTGCCAGTAGTATGGGGGGGAATCAGCCCCAGCATTTT. The V call is TRBV19, the J call TRBJ1-5, with D perhaps TRBD1 (5 bases). CDR3 length equals 13 residues. V lost 3 bases and J 4 bases, leaving 7 bases between the germline ends. The germline V gene encodes CDR1 LNHDA and CDR2 SQIVND (reference sequence). Complete variable domain (other parts from reference TRBV19 and TRBJ1-5): DGGITQSPKYLFRKEGQNVTLSCEQNLNHDAMYWYRQDPGQGLRLIYYSQIVNDFQKGDIAEGYSVSREKKESFPLTVTSAQKNPTAFYLCASSMGGNQPQHFGDGTRLSIL.